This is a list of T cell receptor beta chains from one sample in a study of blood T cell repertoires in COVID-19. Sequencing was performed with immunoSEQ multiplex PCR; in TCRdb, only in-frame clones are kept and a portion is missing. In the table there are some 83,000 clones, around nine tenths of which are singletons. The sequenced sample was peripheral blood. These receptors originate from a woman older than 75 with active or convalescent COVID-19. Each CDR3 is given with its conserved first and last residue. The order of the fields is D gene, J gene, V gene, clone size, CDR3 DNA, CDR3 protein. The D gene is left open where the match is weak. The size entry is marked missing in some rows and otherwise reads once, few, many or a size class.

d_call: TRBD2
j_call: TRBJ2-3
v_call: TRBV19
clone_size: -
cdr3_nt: TGTGCCAGTAGTATAACGGGGGGGAGGACAGATACGCAGTATTTT
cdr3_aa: CASSITGGRTDTQYF

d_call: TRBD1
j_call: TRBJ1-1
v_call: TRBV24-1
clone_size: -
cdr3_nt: TGTGCCACCAGTGAGAACAGGGGAGCTGAAGCTTTCTTT
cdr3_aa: CATSENRGAEAFF

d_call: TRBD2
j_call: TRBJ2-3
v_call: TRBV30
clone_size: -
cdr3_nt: TGTGCCTGGGCGACTAGCGGGACAGATACGCAGTATTTT
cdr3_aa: CAWATSGTDTQYF

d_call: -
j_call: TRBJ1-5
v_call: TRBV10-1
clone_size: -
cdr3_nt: TGCGCCAGCAGTATCCATAACCTGAGCCCACCTAGCAATCAGCCCCAGCATTTT
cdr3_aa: CASSIHNLSPPSNQPQHF

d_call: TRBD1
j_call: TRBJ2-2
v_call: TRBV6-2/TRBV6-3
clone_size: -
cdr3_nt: TGTGCCAGCAGTTACCGGGGACAGAAGAACACCGGGGAGCTGTTTTTT
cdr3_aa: CASSYRGQKNTGELFF

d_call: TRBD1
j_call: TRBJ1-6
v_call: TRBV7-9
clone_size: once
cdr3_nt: TGTGCCAGCAGCTTATATTCCGCAGGGGGCAATTCACCCCTCCACTTT
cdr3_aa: CASSLYSAGGNSPLHF

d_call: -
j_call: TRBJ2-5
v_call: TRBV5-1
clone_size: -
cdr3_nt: TGCGCCAGCAGCATACAACAGGTCCAAGAGACCCAGTACTTC
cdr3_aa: CASSIQQVQETQYF

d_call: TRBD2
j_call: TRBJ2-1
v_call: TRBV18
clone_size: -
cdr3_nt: TGTGCCAGCTCACCACCGGTTACTAGCGTCAATGAGCAGTTCTTC
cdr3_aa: CASSPPVTSVNEQFF

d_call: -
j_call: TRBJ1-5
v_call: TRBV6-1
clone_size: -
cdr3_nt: TGTGCCAGCAGTGAAGTCTCTAATCAGCCCCAGCATTTT
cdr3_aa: CASSEVSNQPQHF

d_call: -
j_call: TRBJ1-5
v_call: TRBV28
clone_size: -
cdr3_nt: TGTGCCAGCAGCACACGGGACACACACCGCCAGCCCCAGCATTTT
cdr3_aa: CASSTRDTHRQPQHF

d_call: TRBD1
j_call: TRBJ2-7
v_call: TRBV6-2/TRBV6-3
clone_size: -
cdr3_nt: TGTGCCAGCAGTCGGGACAGCCACTACGAGCAGTACTTC
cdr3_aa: CASSRDSHYEQYF

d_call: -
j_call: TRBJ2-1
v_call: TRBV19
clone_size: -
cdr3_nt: TGTGCCAGTAGTATTCGCGGAGACTACAATGAGCAGTTCTTC
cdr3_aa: CASSIRGDYNEQFF

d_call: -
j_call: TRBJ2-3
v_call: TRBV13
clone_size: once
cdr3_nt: TGTGCCAGCAGCCATAGCGGTGTTACAGATACGCAGTATTTT
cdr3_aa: CASSHSGVTDTQYF

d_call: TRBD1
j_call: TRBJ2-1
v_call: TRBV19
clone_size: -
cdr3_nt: TGTGCCAGTAGTACGGGACAGGGGGCTGGTGAGCAGTTCTTC
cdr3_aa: CASSTGQGAGEQFF

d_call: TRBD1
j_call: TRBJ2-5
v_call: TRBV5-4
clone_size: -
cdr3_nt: TGTGCCAGCAGCTTGATGACAGGGAGTGGGCAAGAGACCCAGTACTTC
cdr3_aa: CASSLMTGSGQETQYF

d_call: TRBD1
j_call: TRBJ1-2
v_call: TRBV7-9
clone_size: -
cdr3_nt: TGTGCCAGCAGCTCGCTACAGGGGAATGGCTACACCTTC
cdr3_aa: CASSSLQGNGYTF

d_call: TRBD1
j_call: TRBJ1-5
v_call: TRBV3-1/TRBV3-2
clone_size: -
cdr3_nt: TGTGCCAGCAGCCAGGGGACAGGGGATAGCAATCAGCCCCAGCATTTT
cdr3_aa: CASSQGTGDSNQPQHF

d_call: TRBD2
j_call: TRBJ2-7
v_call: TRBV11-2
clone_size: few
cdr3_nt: TGTGCCAGCAGAAAAGGGTCTAGCGGGAGTTCCTACGAGCAGTACTTC
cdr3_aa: CASRKGSSGSSYEQYF

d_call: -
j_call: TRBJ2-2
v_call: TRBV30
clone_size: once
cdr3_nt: TGTGCCTGGAGTGGACAAGGGGCCGGGGAGCTGTTTTTT
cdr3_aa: CAWSGQGAGELFF

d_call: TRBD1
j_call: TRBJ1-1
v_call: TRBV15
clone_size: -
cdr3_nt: TGTGCCACCAGTCTGATCCAGGGGGGCACTGAAGCTTTCTTT
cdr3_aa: CATSLIQGGTEAFF

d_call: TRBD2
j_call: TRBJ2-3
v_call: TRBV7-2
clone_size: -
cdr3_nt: TGTGCCAGCAGCTTAGCGGTTAGCGGGAGAGGGGGGCAGTATTTT
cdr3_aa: CASSLAVSGRGGQYF

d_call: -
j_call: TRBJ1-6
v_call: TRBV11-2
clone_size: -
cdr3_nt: TGTGCCAGCAGCCCACTCCCAGGGGTGGTTCGTTCACCCCTCCACTTT
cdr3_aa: CASSPLPGVVRSPLHF

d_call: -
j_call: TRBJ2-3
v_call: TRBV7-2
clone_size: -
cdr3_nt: TGTGCCAGCAGCTATAATACGCAGTATTTT
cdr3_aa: CASSYNTQYF

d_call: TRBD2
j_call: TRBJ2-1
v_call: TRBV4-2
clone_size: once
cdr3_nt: TGTGCCAGCAGCCAAGAGGATCGGACTAGATCGTATGAGCAGTTCTTC
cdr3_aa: CASSQEDRTRSYEQFF

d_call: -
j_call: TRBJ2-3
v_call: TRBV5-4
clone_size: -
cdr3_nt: TGTGCCAGCAGCCATGCGAGAGAGAGCACAGATACGCAGTATTTT
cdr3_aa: CASSHARESTDTQYF

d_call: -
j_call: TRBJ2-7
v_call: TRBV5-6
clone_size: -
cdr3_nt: TGTGCCAGCAGCCGAGTCCAGGGGGGCGAGCAGTACTTC
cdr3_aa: CASSRVQGGEQYF

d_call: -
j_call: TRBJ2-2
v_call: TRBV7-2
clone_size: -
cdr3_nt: TGTGCCAGCAGCTTAGGCTACCTCACCGGGGAGCTGTTTTTT
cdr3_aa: CASSLGYLTGELFF

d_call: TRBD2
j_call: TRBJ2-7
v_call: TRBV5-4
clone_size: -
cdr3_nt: TGTGCCAGCAGCTTGGGCGGGGGGGCGGTCGAGCAGTACTTC
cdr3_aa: CASSLGGGAVEQYF

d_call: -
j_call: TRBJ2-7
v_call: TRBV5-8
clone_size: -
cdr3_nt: TGTGCCAGCAGCTTTCATCGAGGGAGCGACGAGCAGTACTTC
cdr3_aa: CASSFHRGSDEQYF

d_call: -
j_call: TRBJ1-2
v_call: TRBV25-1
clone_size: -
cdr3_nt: TGTGCCAGCAGTGGAAGATACAGGGTGGGCTACACCTTC
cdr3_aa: CASSGRYRVGYTF

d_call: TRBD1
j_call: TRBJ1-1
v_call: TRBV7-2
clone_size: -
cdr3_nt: TGTGCCAGCAGCTTAGCGAGGGGGCACACTGAAGCTTTCTTT
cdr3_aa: CASSLARGHTEAFF

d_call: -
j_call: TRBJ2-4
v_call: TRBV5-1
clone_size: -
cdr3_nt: TGCGCCAGCAGCCAGGGGTATCAAAACATTCAGTACTTC
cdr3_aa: CASSQGYQNIQYF

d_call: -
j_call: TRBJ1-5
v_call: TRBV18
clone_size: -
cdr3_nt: TGTGCCAGCTCACCCGGGGTTTTATATAGCAATCAGCCCCAGCATTTT
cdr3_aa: CASSPGVLYSNQPQHF

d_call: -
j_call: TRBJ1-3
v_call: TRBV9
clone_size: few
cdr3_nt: TGTGCCAGCAGCGTAGGCACAGGCGCCTCTGGAAACACCATATATTTT
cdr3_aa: CASSVGTGASGNTIYF

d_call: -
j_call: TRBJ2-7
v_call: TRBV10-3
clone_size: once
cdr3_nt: TGTGCCATCAGTGGGGGGGAAGTCACGGCGATGGAGCAGTACTTC
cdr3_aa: CAISGGEVTAMEQYF

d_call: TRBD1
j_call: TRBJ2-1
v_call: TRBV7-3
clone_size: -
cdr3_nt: TGTGCCAGCAGCCAATCGAGACAGGGTCAGCAGTTCTTC
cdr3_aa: CASSQSRQGQQFF

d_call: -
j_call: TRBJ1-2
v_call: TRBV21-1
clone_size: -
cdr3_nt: TGTGCCAGCAGCATCTGTGACAGGGGCAAGTTAGGTGGCTACACCTTC
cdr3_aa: CASSICDRGKLGGYTF

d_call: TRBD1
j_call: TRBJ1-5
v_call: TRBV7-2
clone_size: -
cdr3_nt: TGTGCCAGCAGCCTGGACAGGGGGCAACAGCCCCAGCATTTT
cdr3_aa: CASSLDRGQQPQHF

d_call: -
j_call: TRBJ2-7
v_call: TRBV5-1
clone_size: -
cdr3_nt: TGCGCCAGCAGCTTTGCAGGGGTGGACGAGCAGTACTTC
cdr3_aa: CASSFAGVDEQYF

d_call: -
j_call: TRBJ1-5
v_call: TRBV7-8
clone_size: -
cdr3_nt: TGTGCCAGCAGCGCAGGGTTCGATCAGCCCCAGCATTTT
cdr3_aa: CASSAGFDQPQHF

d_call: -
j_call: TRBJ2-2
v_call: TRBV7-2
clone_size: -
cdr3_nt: TGTGCCAGCAGCTTAGACGGGAGTCCCGGGGAGCTGTTTTTT
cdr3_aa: CASSLDGSPGELFF

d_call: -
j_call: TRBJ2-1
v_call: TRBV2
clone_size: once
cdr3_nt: TGTGCCAGCAGTGACCCGGTTTCGCAGTTCTTC
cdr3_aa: CASSDPVSQFF

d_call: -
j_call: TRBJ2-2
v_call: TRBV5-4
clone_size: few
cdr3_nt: TGTGCCTTGCATTCCGGGACACAGACCGGGGAGCTGTTTTTT
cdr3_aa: CALHSGTQTGELFF

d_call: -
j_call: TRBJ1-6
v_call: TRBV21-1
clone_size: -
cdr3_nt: TGTGCCAGCACTCTACGGACACCTAATAATTCACCCCTCCACTTT
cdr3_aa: CASTLRTPNNSPLHF

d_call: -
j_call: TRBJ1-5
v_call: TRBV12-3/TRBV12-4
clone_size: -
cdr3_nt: TGTGCCAGCAGTTGGCAGGGTGGACAGCCCCAGCATTTT
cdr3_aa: CASSWQGGQPQHF

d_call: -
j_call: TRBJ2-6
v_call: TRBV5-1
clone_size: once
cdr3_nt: TGCGCCAGCAGCTCTACAGGTTCTGGGGCCAACGTCCTGACTTTC
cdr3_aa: CASSSTGSGANVLTF

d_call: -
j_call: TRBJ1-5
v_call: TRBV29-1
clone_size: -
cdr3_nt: TGCAGCGTTGAAGGGCAACCGGGTCAGCCCCAGCATTTT
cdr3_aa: CSVEGQPGQPQHF

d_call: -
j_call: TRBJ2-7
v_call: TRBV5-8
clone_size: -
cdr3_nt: TGTGCCAGCAGCCTCCTGGGGAGCTACGAGCAGTACTTC
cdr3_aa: CASSLLGSYEQYF

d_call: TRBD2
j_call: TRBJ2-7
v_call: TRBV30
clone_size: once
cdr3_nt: TGTGCCTGGAGTGTAAGCGGGGTCGAGCAGTACTTC
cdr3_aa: CAWSVSGVEQYF

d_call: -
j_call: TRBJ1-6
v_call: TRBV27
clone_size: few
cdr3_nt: TGTGCCAGCAGCTTCGGGGGGGCCCCCAATTCACCCCTCCACTTT
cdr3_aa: CASSFGGAPNSPLHF

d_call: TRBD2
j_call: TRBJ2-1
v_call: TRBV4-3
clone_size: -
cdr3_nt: TGCGCCAGCAGCCAAGAGACTAGCGAACTTCAAAATGAGCAGTTCTTC
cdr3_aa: CASSQETSELQNEQFF

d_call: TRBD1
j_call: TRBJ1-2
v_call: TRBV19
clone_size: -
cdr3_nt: TGTGCCAGTAGTCCTACCTGGGACAGGGGGCGCGGCTACACCTTC
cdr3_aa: CASSPTWDRGRGYTF